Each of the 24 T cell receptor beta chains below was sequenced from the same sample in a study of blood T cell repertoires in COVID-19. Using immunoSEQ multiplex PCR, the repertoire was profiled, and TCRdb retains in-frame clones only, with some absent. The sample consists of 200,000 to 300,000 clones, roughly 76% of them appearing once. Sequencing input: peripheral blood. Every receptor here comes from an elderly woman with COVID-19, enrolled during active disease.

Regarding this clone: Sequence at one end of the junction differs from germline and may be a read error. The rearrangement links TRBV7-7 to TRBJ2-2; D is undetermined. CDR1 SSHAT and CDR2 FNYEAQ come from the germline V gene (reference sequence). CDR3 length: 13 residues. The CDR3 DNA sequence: TGTGCTAGCAGCCCGAATCAGGCCGGGGAGCTGTTTTTT. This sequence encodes CASSPNQAGELFF.

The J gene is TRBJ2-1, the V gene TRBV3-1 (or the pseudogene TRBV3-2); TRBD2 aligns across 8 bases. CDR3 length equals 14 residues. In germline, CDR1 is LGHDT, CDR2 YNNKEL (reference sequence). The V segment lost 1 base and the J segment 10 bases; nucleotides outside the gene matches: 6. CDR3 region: CASSQGGTSYEQFF. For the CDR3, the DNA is TGTGCCAGCAGCCAAGGTGGGACTAGTTACGAGCAGTTCTTC.

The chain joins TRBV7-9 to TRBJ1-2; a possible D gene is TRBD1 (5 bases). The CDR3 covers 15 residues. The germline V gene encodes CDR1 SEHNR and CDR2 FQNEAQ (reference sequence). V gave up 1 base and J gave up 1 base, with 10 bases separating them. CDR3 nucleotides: TGTGCCAGCAGCTTAGAGGGGAGGGATAACTATGGCTACACCTTC. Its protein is CASSLEGRDNYGYTF.

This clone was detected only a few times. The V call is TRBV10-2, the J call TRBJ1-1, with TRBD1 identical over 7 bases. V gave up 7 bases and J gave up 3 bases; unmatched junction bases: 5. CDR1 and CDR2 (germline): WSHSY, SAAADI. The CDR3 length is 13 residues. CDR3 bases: TGCGCCAGCAAGAAACAGGGGTACACTGAAGCTTTCTTT. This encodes CASKKQGYTEAFF.

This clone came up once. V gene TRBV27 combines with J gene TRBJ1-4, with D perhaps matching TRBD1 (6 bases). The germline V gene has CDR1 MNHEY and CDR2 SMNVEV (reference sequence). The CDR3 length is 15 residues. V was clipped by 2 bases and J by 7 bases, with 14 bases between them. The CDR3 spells CASSLGGRDVEKLFF. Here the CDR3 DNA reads TGTGCCAGCAGTTTAGGGGGCAGGGACGTTGAAAAACTGTTTTTT.

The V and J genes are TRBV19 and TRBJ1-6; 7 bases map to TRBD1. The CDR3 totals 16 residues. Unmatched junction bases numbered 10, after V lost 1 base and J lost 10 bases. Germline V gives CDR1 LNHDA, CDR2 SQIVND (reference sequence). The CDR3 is CASSIARGQIGSPLHF. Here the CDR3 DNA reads TGTGCCAGTAGTATAGCAAGGGGACAGATTGGATCACCCCTCCACTTT.

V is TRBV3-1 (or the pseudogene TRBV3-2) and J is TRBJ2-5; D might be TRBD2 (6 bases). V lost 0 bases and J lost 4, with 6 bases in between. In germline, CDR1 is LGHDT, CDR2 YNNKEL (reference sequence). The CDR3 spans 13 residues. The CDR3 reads CASSQDGGETQYF. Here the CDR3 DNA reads TGTGCCAGCAGCCAAGACGGGGGAGAGACCCAGTACTTC.

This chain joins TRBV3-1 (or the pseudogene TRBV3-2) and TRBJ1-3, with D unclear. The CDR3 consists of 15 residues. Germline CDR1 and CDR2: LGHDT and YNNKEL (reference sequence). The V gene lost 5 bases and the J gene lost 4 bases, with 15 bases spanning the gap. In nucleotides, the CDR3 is TGTGCCAGCAGCTCAGAGGGCATAGGAGGAAACACCATATATTTT. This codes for CASSSEGIGGNTIYF.

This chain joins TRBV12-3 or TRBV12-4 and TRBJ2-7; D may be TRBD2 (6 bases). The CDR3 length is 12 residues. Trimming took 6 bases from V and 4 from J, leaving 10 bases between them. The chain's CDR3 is CASRGTPYEQYF. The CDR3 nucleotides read TGTGCCAGCAGGGGGACTCCATACGAGCAGTACTTC.

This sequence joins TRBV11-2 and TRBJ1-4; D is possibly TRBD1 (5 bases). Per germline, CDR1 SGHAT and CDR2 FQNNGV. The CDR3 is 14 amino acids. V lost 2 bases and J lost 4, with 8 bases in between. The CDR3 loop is CASSLSRVNEKLFF. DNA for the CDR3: TGTGCCAGCAGCTTATCCAGGGTTAATGAAAAACTGTTTTTT.

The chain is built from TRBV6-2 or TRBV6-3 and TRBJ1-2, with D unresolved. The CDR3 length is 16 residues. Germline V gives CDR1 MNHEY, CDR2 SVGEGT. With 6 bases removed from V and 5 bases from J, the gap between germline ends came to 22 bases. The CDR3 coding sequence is TGTGCCAGCAGCCCTGGAACGAGGAGAACGGGGTATGGCTACACCTTC. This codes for CASSPGTRRTGYGYTF.

The CDR3 DNA is TGTGCTAGTTGGGGAGGCGGGGAGCTGTTTTTT. Its protein product is CASWGGGELFF. The chain employs TRBV12-5 and TRBJ2-2; possibly TRBD2 for D (6 bases). The length of the CDR3 is 11 residues. Germline CDR1 reads LGHNT; CDR2 reads FRNRAP. V lost 8 bases, J lost 7 bases, and 8 bases lay in between. Variable domain in full (rest from reference TRBV12-5 and TRBJ2-2): DARVTQTPRHKVTEMGQEVTMRCQPILGHNTVFWYRQTMMQGLELLAYFRNRAPLDDSGMPKDRFSAEMPDATLATLKIQPSEPRDSAVYFCASWGGGELFFGEGSRLTVL.

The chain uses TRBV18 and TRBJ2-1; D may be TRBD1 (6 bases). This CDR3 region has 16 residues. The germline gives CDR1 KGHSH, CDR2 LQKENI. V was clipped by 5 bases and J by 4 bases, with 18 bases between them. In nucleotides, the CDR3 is TGTGCCAGCTCAAACCTCTTTGACAGGACATACAATGAGCAGTTCTTC. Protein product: CASSNLFDRTYNEQFF.

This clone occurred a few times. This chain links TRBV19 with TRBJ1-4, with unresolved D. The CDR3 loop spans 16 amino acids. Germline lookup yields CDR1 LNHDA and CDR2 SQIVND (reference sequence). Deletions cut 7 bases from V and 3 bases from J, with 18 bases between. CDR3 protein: CASTDTPGTANEKLFF. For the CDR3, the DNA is TGTGCCAGTACCGATACCCCAGGTACAGCTAATGAAAAACTGTTTTTT.

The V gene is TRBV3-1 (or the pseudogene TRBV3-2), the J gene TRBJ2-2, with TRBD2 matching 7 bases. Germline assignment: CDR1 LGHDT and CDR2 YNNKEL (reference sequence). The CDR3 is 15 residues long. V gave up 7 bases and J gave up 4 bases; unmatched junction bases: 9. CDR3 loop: CASTWGGAVTGELFF. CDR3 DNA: TGTGCCAGCACCTGGGGAGGGGCCGTCACCGGGGAGCTGTTTTTT.

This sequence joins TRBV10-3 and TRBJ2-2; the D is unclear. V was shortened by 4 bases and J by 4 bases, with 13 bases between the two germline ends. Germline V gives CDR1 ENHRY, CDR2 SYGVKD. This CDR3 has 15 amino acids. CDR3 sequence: CAISVADPGTGELFF. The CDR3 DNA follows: TGTGCCATCAGTGTCGCCGACCCGGGCACCGGGGAGCTGTTTTTT.

The CDR3 reads CASSLGGYNEKLFF. CDR3 coding DNA: TGTGCCAGTAGTCTGGGGGGTTATAATGAAAAACTGTTTTTT. This chain joins TRBV19 and TRBJ1-4, with D tentatively TRBD1 (5 bases). V dropped 5 bases and J dropped 4 bases, with 11 bases sitting between them. The length of the CDR3 is 14 residues. CDR1 is LNHDA and CDR2 is SQIVND in the germline V gene (reference sequence). The variable domain in full, completed from reference TRBV19 and TRBJ1-4, reads DGGITQSPKYLFRKEGQNVTLSCEQNLNHDAMYWYRQDPGQGLRLIYYSQIVNDFQKGDIAEGYSVSREKKESFPLTVTSAQKNPTAFYLCASSLGGYNEKLFFGSGTQLSVL.

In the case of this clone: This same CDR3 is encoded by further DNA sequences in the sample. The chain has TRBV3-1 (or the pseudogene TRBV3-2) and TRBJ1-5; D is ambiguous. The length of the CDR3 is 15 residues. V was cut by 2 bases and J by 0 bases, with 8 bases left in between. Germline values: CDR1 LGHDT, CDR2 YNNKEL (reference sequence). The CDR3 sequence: CASSQSPGSNQPQHF. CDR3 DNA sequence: TGTGCCAGCAGCCAATCTCCCGGTAGCAATCAGCCCCAGCATTTT.

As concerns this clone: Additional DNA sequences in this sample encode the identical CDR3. The DNA of the CDR3 is TGTGCCAGCAGGGGGCAGGGAAACACTGAAGCTTTCTTT. Protein: CASRGQGNTEAFF. The genes are TRBV12-3 or TRBV12-4 and TRBJ1-1; D is perhaps TRBD1 (5 bases). The CDR3 is 13 residues long. The ends were cut back, 6 bases at V and 2 bases at J, with 10 bases in the middle.

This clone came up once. The CDR3 coding sequence is TGTGCCAGCAAAGAGGCCGGAGTTGACTATGGCTACACCTTC. It yields the protein CASKEAGVDYGYTF. The V gene is TRBV11-2, the J gene TRBJ1-2; D remains ambiguous. Looked up from germline, CDR1 is SGHAT and CDR2 is FQNNGV. V was shortened by 7 bases and J by 3 bases, with 15 bases between the two germline ends. This CDR3 comprises 14 residues.

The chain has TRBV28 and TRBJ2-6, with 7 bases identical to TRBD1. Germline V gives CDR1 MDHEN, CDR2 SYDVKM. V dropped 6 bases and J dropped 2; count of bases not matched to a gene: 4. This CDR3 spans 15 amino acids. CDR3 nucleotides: TGTGCCAGCAGGGAGACAGGGCCTGGGGCCAACGTCCTGACTTTC. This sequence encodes CASRETGPGANVLTF.

The CDR3 nucleotides read TGTGCCAGCAGTTTATTAGGGACAGGGAGAAATCAGCCCCAGCATTTT. Amino acids: CASSLLGTGRNQPQHF. The chain recombines TRBV27 with TRBJ1-5, with TRBD1 identical over 9 bases. The CDR3 has 16 residues. Trimming cost V 1 base and J 4 bases; bases outside gene matches: 5. Germline CDR1 and CDR2: MNHEY and SMNVEV (reference sequence).

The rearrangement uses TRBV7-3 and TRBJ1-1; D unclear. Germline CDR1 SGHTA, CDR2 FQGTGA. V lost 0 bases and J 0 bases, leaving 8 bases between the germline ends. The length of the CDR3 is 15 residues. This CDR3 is CASSLTSGMNTEAFF. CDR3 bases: TGTGCCAGCAGCTTAACAAGCGGGATGAACACTGAAGCTTTCTTT.

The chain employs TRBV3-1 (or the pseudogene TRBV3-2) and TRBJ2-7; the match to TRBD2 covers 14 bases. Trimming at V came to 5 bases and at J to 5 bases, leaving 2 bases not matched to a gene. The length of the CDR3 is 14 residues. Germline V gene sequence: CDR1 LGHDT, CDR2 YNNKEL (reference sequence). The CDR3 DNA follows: TGTGCCAGCAGCAAGGGACTAGCGGGAGACGAGCAGTACTTC. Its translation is CASSKGLAGDEQYF.